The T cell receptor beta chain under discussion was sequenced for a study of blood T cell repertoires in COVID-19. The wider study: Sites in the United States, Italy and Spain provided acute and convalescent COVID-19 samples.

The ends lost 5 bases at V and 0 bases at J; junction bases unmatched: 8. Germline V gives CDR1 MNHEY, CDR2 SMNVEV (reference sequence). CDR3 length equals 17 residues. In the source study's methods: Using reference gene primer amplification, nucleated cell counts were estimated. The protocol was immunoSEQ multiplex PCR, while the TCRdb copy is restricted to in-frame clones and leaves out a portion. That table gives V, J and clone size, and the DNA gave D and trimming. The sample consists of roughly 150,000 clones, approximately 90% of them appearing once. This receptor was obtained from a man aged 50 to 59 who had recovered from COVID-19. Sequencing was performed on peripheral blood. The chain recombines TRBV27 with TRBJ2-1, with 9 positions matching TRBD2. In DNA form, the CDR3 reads TGTGCCAGCAGTATTCTAGCGGGACGGAGCTCCTACAATGAGCAGTTCTTC. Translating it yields CASSILAGRSSYNEQFF.